The 26 T cell receptor beta chains reported below all come from one sample, sequenced in a study of blood T cells in healthy people across ages. Sample-barcoded 5' priming and a J-beta primer mix drove a second PCR of about 6 to 11 cycles. Each CDR3 protein is one row after TCRdb ran MiXCR on the 5' RACE reads. The data show roughly 800,000 distinct CDR3 sequences, 25% seen once. These data were likewise used in another study, on T cells of mothers and their children.

Material for sequencing was blood. The receptors derive from a boy aged 5-17 years in good health.

This chain's CDR3 is CASSPGQGVNTEAFF. The CDR3 DNA follows: TGCGCCAGCAGCCCCGGACAGGGGGTAAACACTGAAGCTTTCTTT. V usage is TRBV4-3 and J usage is TRBJ1-1; 10 nucleotides align to TRBD1. This CDR3 spans 15 amino acids. With 4 bases clipped from V and 2 bases from J, the junction kept 4 bases outside the gene matches. Looked up from germline, CDR1 is LGHNA and CDR2 is YSLEER.

CDR3 coding DNA: TGCAGTGCTAGAGATGAGGGAGTGGAGCAGTACTTC. The encoded protein is CSARDEGVEQYF. V gene TRBV20-1 combines with J gene TRBJ2-7; D might be TRBD2 (5 bases). The germline V gene has CDR1 DFQATT and CDR2 SNEGSKA (reference sequence). V lost 0 bases and J 7 bases, leaving 10 bases between the germline ends. The CDR3 extends over 12 amino acids.

The chain carries TRBV6-1 and TRBJ1-2; unclear D gene. The CDR3 covers 12 residues. Trimming took 1 base from V and 2 from J, leaving 2 bases between them. Germline V CDR1 and CDR2: MNHNS, SASEGT. CDR3 nucleotide sequence: TGTGCCAGCAGTGAAGGGAACTATGGCTACACCTTC. This codes for CASSEGNYGYTF.

This clonotype was found a few times. The rearrangement joins TRBV3-1 to TRBJ2-5; tentative D call: TRBD2 (5 bases). CDR1 and CDR2 from the germline V gene are LGHDT and YNNKEL (reference sequence). The CDR3 covers 14 residues. V lost 4 bases, J lost 5 bases, and 14 bases lay in between. The CDR3 DNA is TGTGCCAGCAGCCGAGCGGAGTTCTCGGAGACCCAGTACTTC. Residues: CASSRAEFSETQYF.

This clonotype showed up just a few times. The chain employs TRBV7-2 and TRBJ1-1; D remains unclear. Germline loops: CDR1 SGHTA, CDR2 FQGNSA. Trimming shortened V by 2 bases and J by 1 base, and 8 bases separated the two germline ends. The CDR3 has 14 residues. CDR3 sequence: CASSLRAQNTEAFF. The CDR3 DNA sequence: TGTGCCAGCAGCTTAAGGGCACAGAACACTGAAGCTTTCTTT.

This clonotype was detected a few times. The chain is built from TRBV12-3 or TRBV12-4 and TRBJ2-2; a possible D gene is TRBD2 (5 bases). The ends were cut back, 3 bases at V and 3 bases at J, with 14 bases in the middle. CDR3 length: 16 residues. The CDR3 DNA reads as TGTGCCAGCAGTTTTACATACAGAGCGGACACCGGGGAGCTGTTTTTT. Protein sequence: CASSFTYRADTGELFF.

V and J are TRBV7-9 and TRBJ1-5; no definite D call. CDR1 SEHNR and CDR2 FQNEAQ come from the germline V gene (reference sequence). The length of the CDR3 is 13 residues. V was clipped by 5 bases and J by 8 bases, with 13 bases between them. CDR3 DNA sequence: TGTGCCAGCAGCACAACCCCCGGGGAGCCCCAGCATTTT. Amino acid sequence: CASSTTPGEPQHF.

The chain links TRBV5-4 to TRBJ2-5; 8 nucleotides agree with TRBD1. This CDR3 contains 15 residues. The J segment lost 2 bases and the V segment lost 4 bases, leaving 7 bases of the junction unmatched. Germline CDR1 SGHNT, CDR2 YYREEE (reference sequence). The CDR3 spells CASSTLTGGQETQYF. The DNA of the CDR3 is TGTGCCAGCAGCACCCTCACAGGGGGACAAGAGACCCAGTACTTC.

The V call is TRBV7-9, the J call TRBJ2-7; no firm D call. Trimming removed 4 bases from V and 0 bases from J, with 10 bases in between. The CDR3 is 14 residues long. Germline assignment: CDR1 SEHNR and CDR2 FQNEAQ (reference sequence). The CDR3 DNA reads as TGTGCCAGCAGCTCCATACAAGGCTCCTACGAGCAGTACTTC. This codes for CASSSIQGSYEQYF.

This clonotype has only a few counts. The junction shows a germline mismatch at one end, possibly a read error. This chain uses TRBV7-9 with TRBJ1-2; TRBD1 matches 8 bases. The germline V gene encodes CDR1 SEHNR and CDR2 FQNEAQ (reference sequence). There are 16 residues in the CDR3. The CDR3 reads CASSLAWDRPTYDYTF. CDR3 nucleotide sequence: TGTGCCAGCAGCTTAGCGTGGGACAGGCCCACCTATGACTACACCTTC.

The chain recombines TRBV11-2 with TRBJ2-2; TRBD2 matches 7 bases. The CDR3 is made up of 15 amino acids. Unmatched junction bases numbered 6, after V lost 3 bases and J lost 5 bases. Germline lookup yields CDR1 SGHAT and CDR2 FQNNGV. DNA for the CDR3: TGTGCCAGCAGCTTTCGCGGGAGTGGTACCGGGGAGCTGTTTTTT. The encoded protein is CASSFRGSGTGELFF.

About this clonotype: Germline and junction disagree at one end, which may indicate a read error. The chain combines TRBV13 with TRBJ1-1; 8 positions match TRBD1. Germline-derived CDR1 and CDR2 are PRHDT and FYEKMQ (reference sequence). The CDR3 extends over 15 amino acids. The CDR3: CAGSLIGQGATEAFF. In DNA, the CDR3 is TGTGCCGGCAGCTTAATTGGACAGGGAGCCACTGAAGCTTTCTTT.

This clonotype was seen a few times. The chain uses TRBV27 and TRBJ2-7; possible D gene TRBD2, 6 bases. With 4 bases removed from V and 2 bases from J, the gap between germline ends came to 12 bases. The CDR3 loop spans 14 amino acids. Germline V gene data show CDR1 as MNHEY and CDR2 as SMNVEV (reference sequence). CDR3: CASSSLATTYEQYF. CDR3 DNA sequence: TGTGCCAGCAGTTCACTAGCCACGACCTACGAGCAGTACTTC.

The chain carries TRBV7-9 and TRBJ2-5; TRBD2 agrees at 10 bases. CDR3 length: 17 residues. V lost 1 base to trimming and J lost 1 base; unmatched junction nucleotides: 6. From germline, CDR1 is SEHNR and CDR2 FQNEAQ (reference sequence). Here the CDR3 reads CASSLEFGLAAQETQYF. The CDR3 DNA follows: TGTGCCAGCAGCTTAGAATTTGGACTAGCGGCCCAAGAGACCCAGTACTTC.

The chain combines TRBV12-3 or TRBV12-4 with TRBJ2-3; 11 bases fit TRBD2. CDR3 size: 15 residues. After removal of 5 bases from V and 4 bases from J, the junction contained 5 bases not matched to a gene. The CDR3 DNA sequence: TGTGCCAGCAGTGATAGCGGGAGGGCAGCAGATACGCAGTATTTT. The encoded protein is CASSDSGRAADTQYF.

The chain uses TRBV7-9 and TRBJ1-1; D may be TRBD1 (6 bases). The V and J ends lost 3 bases and 1 base respectively, with 15 bases between them. Germline CDR1 SEHNR, CDR2 FQNEAQ (reference sequence). The CDR3 covers 16 residues. This CDR3 is CASSLTGGISNTEAFF. CDR3 nucleotides: TGTGCCAGCAGCTTGACAGGAGGCATCTCGAACACTGAAGCTTTCTTT.

This chain joins TRBV9 and TRBJ2-2; D not resolved. Trimming cost V 4 bases and J 4 bases, with 11 bases left between them. This CDR3 comprises 14 residues. Germline CDR1 is SGDLS and CDR2 is YYNGEE. The CDR3 DNA reads TGTGCCAGCAGCCCGGACGGATTCACCGGGGAGCTGTTTTTT. Its translation is CASSPDGFTGELFF.

The chain joins TRBV7-8 to TRBJ2-1; 9 bases align to TRBD2. The CDR3 is 15 residues long. V dropped 2 bases and J dropped 5; count of bases not matched to a gene: 4. Germline V gives CDR1 SGHVS, CDR2 FQNEAQ. The CDR3 sequence is CASSLLAGPNNEQFF. The CDR3 nucleotides are TGTGCCAGCAGCTTACTAGCGGGGCCCAACAATGAGCAGTTCTTC.

This clonotype was seen once. The V call is TRBV28, the J call TRBJ2-7, with D perhaps TRBD1 (5 bases). V was pared by 2 bases and J by 3 bases, with 11 bases between. Germline V gene data show CDR1 as MDHEN and CDR2 as SYDVKM. There are 14 residues in the CDR3. The CDR3 sequence is CASSLDSPNYEQYF. Here the CDR3 DNA reads TGTGCCAGCAGTTTAGACAGCCCAAACTACGAGCAGTACTTC.

In DNA, the CDR3 is TGCAGCGTAGGGACAGGCCTAGAGACCCAGTACTTC. As protein: CSVGTGLETQYF. This chain connects TRBV29-1 to TRBJ2-5, with 8 bases identical to TRBD1. Trimming removed 6 bases from V and 4 bases from J; junction bases left unmatched: 4. In germline, CDR1 is SQVTM, CDR2 ANQGSEA. The CDR3 runs to 12 residues.

This clonotype was seen more than once but under ten times. This chain links TRBV20-1 with TRBJ2-7; D possibly corresponds to TRBD2 (6 bases). CDR3 length: 13 amino acids. Trimming removed 6 bases at V and 5 bases at J, with 17 bases between. Germline V gene sequence: CDR1 DFQATT, CDR2 SNEGSKA (reference sequence). The CDR3 coding sequence is TGCAGTGCACTTTCGGGGGTTGACCACGAGCAGTACTTC. It codes for CSALSGVDHEQYF.

This clonotype occurred once. The rearrangement links TRBV7-9 to TRBJ1-2; possible D gene TRBD1, 6 bases. The CDR3 consists of 15 residues. The V gene's germline CDR1 is SEHNR and CDR2 FQNEAQ (reference sequence). Trimming took 4 bases from V and 8 from J, leaving 20 bases between them. CDR3 protein: CASSSPGRGAYGYTF. The CDR3 region has the DNA TGTGCCAGCAGCTCCCCGGGACGGGGGGCCTACGGCTACACCTTC.

The chain has TRBV28 and TRBJ1-2; 8 bases are shared with TRBD1. This CDR3 has 14 residues. The germline V gene encodes CDR1 MDHEN and CDR2 SYDVKM. Trimming took 7 bases from V and 5 from J; bases not matched to a gene: 9. The CDR3 loop reads CASTSDRDWYGYTF. In nucleotides, the CDR3 is TGTGCCAGCACTTCGGACAGGGATTGGTATGGCTACACCTTC.

CDR3: CASSVGIGTQKPLGYTF. DNA for the CDR3: TGTGCCAGCAGCGTAGGCATCGGGACTCAAAAGCCTCTTGGCTACACCTTC. The chain carries TRBV9 and TRBJ1-2; D is perhaps TRBD1 (5 bases). The CDR3 is 17 residues long. CDR1 and CDR2 (germline): SGDLS, YYNGEE. V was clipped by 0 bases and J by 7 bases, with 22 bases between them.

This clonotype was recorded a few times. The V and J genes are TRBV20-1 and TRBJ1-2, with unresolved D. This CDR3 has 14 amino acids. The V gene lost 1 base and the J gene lost 6 bases, with 15 bases spanning the gap. Germline assignment: CDR1 DFQATT and CDR2 SNEGSKA (reference sequence). The CDR3 DNA reads as TGCAGTGCTAGAGGGACGGGCAGCAGTGATGGCTACACCTTC. Its translation is CSARGTGSSDGYTF.

Only one count was recorded for this clonotype. V is TRBV6-5 and J is TRBJ2-5; 7 positions match TRBD2. The J call may be wrong; the DNA end is better matched by TRBJ2-1. The CDR3 length is 15 residues. Germline V gene lookup returns CDR1 MNHEY and CDR2 SVGAGI. The CDR3 region is CASSNRDYCINEQFF. The CDR3 bases are TGTGCCAGCAGCAACCGGGACTACTGCATCAATGAGCAGTTCTTC.